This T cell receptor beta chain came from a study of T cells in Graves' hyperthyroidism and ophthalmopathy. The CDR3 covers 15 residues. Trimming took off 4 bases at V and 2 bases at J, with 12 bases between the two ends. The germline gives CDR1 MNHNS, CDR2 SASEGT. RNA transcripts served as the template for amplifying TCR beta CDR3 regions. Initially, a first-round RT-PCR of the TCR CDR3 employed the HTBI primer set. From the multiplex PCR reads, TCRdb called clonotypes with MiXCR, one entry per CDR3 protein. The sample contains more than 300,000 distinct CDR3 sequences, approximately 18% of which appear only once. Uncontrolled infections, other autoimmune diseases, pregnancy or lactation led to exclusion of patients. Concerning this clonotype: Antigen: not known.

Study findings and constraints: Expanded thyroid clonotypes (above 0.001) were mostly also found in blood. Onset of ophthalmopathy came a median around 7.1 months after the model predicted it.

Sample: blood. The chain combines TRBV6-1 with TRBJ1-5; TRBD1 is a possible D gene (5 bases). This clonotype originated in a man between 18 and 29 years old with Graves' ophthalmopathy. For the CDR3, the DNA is TGTGCCAGCAGTGTCTCACGGGGCGGCAATCAGCCCCAGCATTTT. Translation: CASSVSRGGNQPQHF.